Following are 30 T cell receptor beta chains from one sample sequenced in a study of shared clonotypes between healthy human individuals. Produced via immunoSEQ multiplex PCR; TCRdb's table is partial and in-frame only. This table has about a million clones, roughly 80% appearing once. The sequenced sample consisted of memory CD4+ T cells from PBMCs. The subset was: CD45RA-negative fraction. These TCRs come from a man between 18 and 35 years old in good health. Some clones in this sample may be carry-over from other donors' samples.

The chain carries TRBV23-1 and TRBJ2-6; D uncertain. TRBV23-1 falls under the ORF class, with uncertain function. V lost 8 bases, J lost 1 base, and 15 bases lay in between. The CDR3 is 16 amino acids. This CDR3 is CASPAPVRSGANVLTF. As DNA, the CDR3 is TGCGCCAGCCCGGCCCCCGTTAGATCTGGGGCCAACGTCCTGACTTTC.

This chain connects TRBV7-2 to TRBJ2-5, with 10 bases that match TRBD2. Germline V lookup: CDR1 SGHTA, CDR2 FQGNSA. This CDR3 contains 16 residues. After removal of 6 bases from V and 4 bases from J, the junction contained 11 bases not matched to a gene. The DNA for the CDR3 is TGTGCCAGCAGGCCGGGGGCTAGCGGGAGCGGAGAGACCCAGTACTTC. This encodes CASRPGASGSGETQYF.

This clone appeared once. The chain is built from TRBV28 and TRBJ2-7, with 10 positions matching TRBD1. This CDR3 contains 16 residues. V trimming: 4 bases; J trimming: 2 bases; junction bases outside the gene matches: 8. The V gene's germline CDR1 is MDHEN and CDR2 SYDVKM. CDR3 in DNA: TGTGCCAGCAGTTCACCGGGACAGGGGTCAACCTACGAGCAGTACTTC. It yields the protein CASSSPGQGSTYEQYF.

The rearrangement uses TRBV7-3 and TRBJ2-1, with D perhaps TRBD1 (6 bases). CDR3 length: 15 amino acids. Per the germline V gene, CDR1 is SGHTA and CDR2 is FQGTGA. Deletions cut 2 bases from V and 7 bases from J, with 15 bases between. The CDR3: CASSLGGHLGNEQFF. CDR3 DNA sequence: TGTGCCAGCAGCTTAGGGGGCCATCTTGGGAATGAGCAGTTCTTC.

The rearrangement joins TRBV9 to TRBJ2-1, with 10 nucleotides matching TRBD2. The CDR3 covers 17 residues. J was trimmed by 10 bases and V by 3 bases; bases with no gene match: 16. CDR1 is SGDLS, CDR2 YYNGEE, per germline. The chain's CDR3 is CASSGGPGTSVKKEQFF. The CDR3 region has the DNA TGTGCCAGCAGCGGAGGCCCCGGGACTAGCGTTAAGAAGGAGCAGTTCTTC. The full variable domain, rest sourced from reference TRBV9 and TRBJ2-1, is DSGVTQTPKHLITATGQRVTLRCSPRSGDLSVYWYQQSLDQGLQFLIQYYNGEERAKGNILERFSAQQFPDLHSELNLSSLELGDSALYFCASSGGPGTSVKKEQFFGPGTRLTVL.

This clone was seen repeatedly, ten times or more. The chain employs TRBV28 and TRBJ2-1, with 7 bases lining up with TRBD1. CDR1 MDHEN and CDR2 SYDVKM come from the germline V gene. The CDR3 covers 14 residues. After removal of 5 bases from V and 7 bases from J, the junction contained 8 bases not matched to a gene. CDR3 sequence (DNA): TGTGCCAGCAGTCCAGGGGGTACATTGAATGAGCAGTTCTTC. It specifies CASSPGGTLNEQFF. Supplemented by reference TRBV28 and TRBJ2-1, the full variable domain reads DVKVTQSSRYLVKRTGEKVFLECVQDMDHENMFWYRQDPGLGLRLIYFSYDVKMKEKGDIPEGYSVSREKKERFSLILESASTNQTSMYLCASSPGGTLNEQFFGPGTRLTVL.

V usage is TRBV27 and J usage is TRBJ1-2, with 9 bases identical to TRBD1. The CDR3 runs 17 residues. V shed 3 bases, J shed 1 base, and the junction held 9 bases outside the gene matches. Germline V CDR1 and CDR2: MNHEY, SMNVEV (reference sequence). The CDR3 is CASSFRSLTGGNYGYTF. CDR3 DNA: TGTGCCAGCAGTTTCCGTTCATTGACAGGGGGTAACTATGGCTACACCTTC.

J is TRBJ2-2 and V is TRBV11-2; TRBD2 aligns across 11 bases. The CDR3 sequence is 17 residues long. J gave up 4 bases and V 5 bases, and 9 bases lay outside the gene matches. Germline CDR1 reads SGHAT; CDR2 reads FQNNGV. CDR3 loop: CASSQTTSGKVTGELFF. The CDR3 bases are TGTGCCAGCAGCCAGACGACTAGCGGGAAAGTCACCGGGGAGCTGTTTTTT.

The rearrangement links TRBV28 to TRBJ2-2; possibly TRBD1 for D (5 bases). The CDR3 consists of 15 residues. V lost 6 bases, J lost 6 bases, and 17 bases lay in between. CDR1 and CDR2 (germline): MDHEN, SYDVKM. The CDR3 here is CASRAGKYVAGELFF. CDR3 nucleotides: TGTGCCAGCAGGGCAGGGAAATATGTAGCCGGGGAGCTGTTTTTT.

This clone was detected a few times. The chain is built from TRBV7-9 and TRBJ1-2; D is perhaps TRBD1 (5 bases). Germline V gene lookup returns CDR1 SEHNR and CDR2 FQNEAQ (reference sequence). The length of the CDR3 is 15 residues. V was clipped by 0 bases and J by 7 bases, with 15 bases between them. CDR3 residues: CASSLALSGWSGYTF. The CDR3 DNA is TGTGCCAGCAGCTTAGCCCTATCAGGGTGGAGTGGCTACACCTTC.

The J gene is TRBJ2-7, the V gene TRBV14, with 7 bases fitting TRBD1. There are 17 residues in the CDR3. Germline CDR1 SGHDN, CDR2 FVKESK. The V gene end was trimmed by 0 bases and the J gene end by 3 bases; junction bases not matched to a gene: 11. CDR3 nucleotides: TGTGCCAGCAGCCAAGATTATGGCAGGGGGTTCGACTACGAGCAGTACTTC. As protein: CASSQDYGRGFDYEQYF.

The chain links TRBV2 to TRBJ2-5; D tentatively fits TRBD1 or TRBD2 (5 bases each). Trimming pared 4 bases from V and 4 bases from J, leaving 10 bases between. CDR3 length equals 13 residues. Looked up from germline, CDR1 is SNHLY and CDR2 is FYNNEI. Here the CDR3 reads CASSVWGTETQYF. CDR3 DNA sequence: TGTGCCAGCAGTGTGTGGGGGACAGAGACCCAGTACTTC.

This rearrangement joins TRBV6-6 to TRBJ2-1, with D unclear. V was trimmed by 0 bases and J by 7 bases, leaving 10 bases between them. CDR1 and CDR2 (germline): MNHNY, SVGAGI (reference sequence). The CDR3 consists of 14 residues. The CDR3 bases are TGTGCCAGCAGTTACTCGAGTTCCTTTAATGAGCAGTTCTTC. Its translation is CASSYSSSFNEQFF.

The J gene is TRBJ2-1, the V gene TRBV2; no clear D. The germline gives CDR1 SNHLY, CDR2 FYNNEI. Trimming pared 2 bases from V and 10 bases from J, leaving 15 bases between. This CDR3 has 14 amino acids. The CDR3 DNA is TGTGCCAGCAGTGAACCTCCCCCGGCTGGCGAGCAGTTCTTC. This gives the protein CASSEPPPAGEQFF.

The V call is TRBV25-1, the J call TRBJ2-1, with TRBD1 as a possible D gene (6 bases). V gave up 4 bases and J gave up 8 bases, with 15 bases separating them. The CDR3 spans 14 residues. The V gene's germline CDR1 is MGHDK and CDR2 SYGVNS. CDR3 residues: CASSARGRGDEQFF. The CDR3, as DNA: TGTGCCAGCAGTGCCCGGGGCAGGGGCGATGAGCAGTTCTTC.

The chain has TRBV11-1 and TRBJ2-1; the match to TRBD2 covers 8 bases. The CDR3 contains 15 residues. The V and J ends lost 5 bases and 8 bases, in that order; junction bases with no gene match: 11. Germline V gene sequence: CDR1 SGHAT, CDR2 FQDESV (reference sequence). This CDR3 reads CASSPRRGGRDEQFF. DNA of the CDR3: TGTGCCAGCAGCCCCCGACGGGGGGGGAGGGATGAGCAGTTCTTC.

The chain is built from TRBV11-2 and TRBJ2-3, with a possible D match to TRBD2 (5 bases). The V end lost 1 base, the J end lost 4 bases, and 15 bases lay between the germline ends. CDR1 is SGHAT, CDR2 FQNNGV, per germline. The length of the CDR3 is 16 residues. The CDR3 spells CASSLAPGYPADTQYF. CDR3 bases: TGTGCCAGCAGCTTAGCGCCGGGATACCCGGCAGATACGCAGTATTTT.

This chain joins TRBV6-5 and TRBJ1-1, with a tentative D call TRBD1 (5 bases). V was pared by 8 bases and J by 9 bases, with 13 bases between. The CDR3 consists of 11 residues. From germline, CDR1 is MNHEY and CDR2 SVGAGI. The CDR3 coding sequence is TGTGCCAGCGGTGGGGGGGGAAAAGCTTTCTTT. Amino acids: CASGGGGKAFF.

The genes are TRBV5-1 and TRBJ1-4, with TRBD1 as a possible D gene (5 bases). This CDR3 is 14 amino acids long. Trimming cost V 4 bases and J 10 bases, with 17 bases left between them. Germline V CDR1 and CDR2: SGHRS, YFSETQ. The chain's CDR3 is CASSRGGGEGKLFF. In DNA, the CDR3 is TGCGCCAGCAGCCGCGGGGGTGGTGAAGGAAAACTGTTTTTT. Complete variable domain (other parts from reference TRBV5-1 and TRBJ1-4): KAGVTQTPRYLIKTRGQQVTLSCSPISGHRSVSWYQQTPGQGLQFLFEYFSETQRNKGNFPGRFSGRQFSNSRSEMNVSTLELGDSALYLCASSRGGGEGKLFFGSGTQLSVL.

This clone came up many times. The chain has TRBV13 and TRBJ2-7; 10 positions match TRBD1. This CDR3 contains 17 residues. The V gene end was trimmed by 5 bases and the J gene end by 7 bases; junction bases not matched to a gene: 17. In germline, CDR1 is PRHDT, CDR2 FYEKMQ (reference sequence). The CDR3 loop is CASSRPKGDRGIGEQYF. Written as DNA, the CDR3 is TGTGCCAGCAGCCGACCAAAAGGGGACAGGGGCATCGGAGAGCAGTACTTC.

The chain uses TRBV6-1 and TRBJ2-7; maybe TRBD1 (6 bases). Trimming took off 4 bases at V and 6 bases at J, with 10 bases between the two ends. The germline V gene has CDR1 MNHNS and CDR2 SASEGT. CDR3 size: 12 residues. CDR3 DNA sequence: TGTGCCAGCAGTGCACAGGGATTCGAGCAGTACTTC. This encodes CASSAQGFEQYF.

With respect to this clone: The sample holds other DNA sequences that translate to the same CDR3. The gene calls are TRBV9 and TRBJ2-3, with a weak D call TRBD2 (5 bases). The CDR3 consists of 15 residues. The germline V gene has CDR1 SGDLS and CDR2 YYNGEE. V gave up 1 base and J gave up 1 base, with 10 bases separating them. CDR3 protein: CASSVRSGRTDTQYF. CDR3 nucleotide sequence: TGTGCCAGCAGCGTACGAAGCGGCCGCACAGATACGCAGTATTTT.

This rearrangement joins TRBV5-1 to TRBJ1-5; 7 bases are shared with TRBD1. V trimming: 4 bases; J trimming: 5 bases; junction bases outside the gene matches: 6. In germline, CDR1 is SGHRS, CDR2 YFSETQ. The length of the CDR3 is 14 residues. The CDR3 reads CASSIGDSYQPQHF. Here the CDR3 DNA reads TGCGCCAGCAGCATAGGGGACAGTTATCAGCCCCAGCATTTT.

To note about this clone: Since a far larger clone is one base different, this is likely a read error. The CDR3 does not close with the conserved phenylalanine or tryptophan, likely indicating a read error. The chain carries TRBV30 and TRBJ1-5; D gene unclear. The CDR3 sequence is 12 residues long. The V gene's germline CDR1 is GTSNPN and CDR2 SVGIG (reference sequence). Trimming took 1 base from V and 1 from J, leaving 2 bases between them. The CDR3 DNA is TGTGCCTGGAGTGGGAGCAATCAGCCCCAGCATTCT. This gives the protein CAWSGSNQPQHS.

This clone was recorded once. The V gene is TRBV5-1, the J gene TRBJ1-1; maybe TRBD1 (6 bases). Germline values: CDR1 SGHRS, CDR2 YFSETQ. Deletions cut 3 bases from V and 5 bases from J, with 11 bases between. The CDR3 contains 13 residues. The CDR3 coding sequence is TGCGCCAGCAGCTACCAGGGGAATACTGAAGCTTTCTTT. Its protein is CASSYQGNTEAFF.

The genes are TRBV15 and TRBJ2-5; possible D gene TRBD2, 6 bases. Germline CDR1 is LNHNV and CDR2 is YYDKDF (reference sequence). Between the trimmed V and J ends, which lost 1 base and 4 bases, there was a span of 10 bases. There are 14 residues in the CDR3. CDR3 sequence: CATSRVAAGETQYF. The CDR3 DNA reads as TGTGCCACCAGCAGAGTGGCAGCGGGAGAGACCCAGTACTTC.

The sample holds many counts of this clone. V usage is TRBV5-1 and J usage is TRBJ2-7; 7 bases line up with TRBD2. CDR3 size: 16 residues. The germline V gene has CDR1 SGHRS and CDR2 YFSETQ. After removal of 4 bases from V and 4 bases from J, the junction contained 14 bases not matched to a gene. CDR3 in amino acids: CASSPDGRGSLYEQYF. For the CDR3, the DNA is TGCGCCAGCAGCCCCGATGGGAGGGGAAGCCTATACGAGCAGTACTTC.

The genes are TRBV6-1 and TRBJ2-1, with D perhaps TRBD1 or TRBD2 (5 bases each). The V gene's germline CDR1 is MNHNS and CDR2 SASEGT. The CDR3 has 15 residues. The V gene lost 6 bases and the J gene lost 6 bases, with 18 bases spanning the gap. CDR3 loop: CASSLEGLPRNEQFF. CDR3 DNA: TGTGCCAGCAGCCTCGAGGGGTTGCCACGCAATGAGCAGTTCTTC.

This clone was observed once. This rearrangement joins TRBV15 to TRBJ2-5; D uncertain. Germline CDR1 and CDR2: LNHNV and YYDKDF (reference sequence). Trimming shortened V by 8 bases and J by 4 bases, and 8 bases separated the two germline ends. The CDR3 extends over 11 amino acids. The CDR3 nucleotides read TGTGCCACCGGGTTGGCAGAGACCCAGTACTTC. It encodes CATGLAETQYF.

There are many counts of this clone. The V gene is TRBV5-6, the J gene TRBJ1-5; D might be TRBD1 (6 bases). The CDR3 totals 17 residues. Germline lookup yields CDR1 SGHDT and CDR2 YYEEEE. Trimming took 3 bases from V and 1 from J, leaving 17 bases between them. CDR3 amino acids: CASSSTRGGASNQPQHF. The CDR3 bases are TGTGCCAGCAGCTCCACCCGGGGGGGCGCAAGCAATCAGCCCCAGCATTTT.